Each of the 12 T cell receptor beta chains below was sequenced from the same sample in a study of cytomegalovirus exposure and HLA in healthy donors. Profiling relied on immunoSEQ multiplex PCR, and the TCRdb table lists in-frame clones only, not all of them. The data hold about 140,000 clones, with about 89% observed a single time. The sequenced material came from PBMCs. These receptors originate from a man younger than 30 in good health and CMV-seronegative.

The sample holds one count of this clone. This chain links TRBV11-1 with TRBJ2-7, with 7 bases lining up with TRBD1. The CDR3 has 14 amino acids. Trimming at V came to 3 bases and at J to 7 bases, leaving 9 bases not matched to a gene. Germline V gene lookup returns CDR1 SGHAT and CDR2 FQDESV (reference sequence). The CDR3: CASSFQTGQEEQYF. In DNA form, the CDR3 reads TGTGCCAGCAGCTTTCAGACAGGGCAGGAGGAGCAGTACTTC.

The chain is built from TRBV5-1 and TRBJ1-3; D call uncertain. In germline, CDR1 is SGHRS, CDR2 YFSETQ. The CDR3 is 15 amino acids. The V end lost 8 bases, the J end lost 4 bases, and 19 bases lay between the germline ends. As DNA, the CDR3 is TGCGCCAGAAGAGGGAGAGGGCGCTCCGGAAACACCATATATTTT. Translating it yields CARRGRGRSGNTIYF.

The chain is built from TRBV4-2 and TRBJ2-7; perhaps TRBD1 as D (5 bases). Looked up from germline, CDR1 is LGHNA and CDR2 is YNFKEQ. CDR3 size: 15 residues. The V end was cut by 5 bases, the J end by 0 bases, with 14 bases between. In nucleotides, the CDR3 is TGTGCCAGCAGCGGGGCAGTGGACCACTCCTACGAGCAGTACTTC. It codes for CASSGAVDHSYEQYF.

The gene calls are TRBV6-5 and TRBJ1-5, with TRBD1 identical over 9 bases. Germline V gene lookup returns CDR1 MNHEY and CDR2 SVGAGI. The trim removed 5 bases at V and 0 bases at J, leaving 2 bases unmatched. The CDR3 extends over 15 amino acids. The CDR3 here is CASSRQGDSNQPQHF. Written as DNA, the CDR3 is TGTGCCAGCAGTCGACAGGGGGATAGCAATCAGCCCCAGCATTTT.

The chain combines TRBV27 with TRBJ2-3, with D unresolved. The ends were cut back, 7 bases at V and 2 bases at J, with 10 bases in the middle. This CDR3 comprises 13 residues. Germline loops: CDR1 MNHEY, CDR2 SMNVEV (reference sequence). The DNA of the CDR3 is TGTGCCAGCATAGAACCCTTCACAGATACGCAGTATTTT. Translation gives CASIEPFTDTQYF.

This clone appeared a few times. The chain employs TRBV11-2 and TRBJ2-7; D unclear. The CDR3 contains 13 residues. Germline V gene data show CDR1 as SGHAT and CDR2 as FQNNGV. The ends were cut back, 5 bases at V and 2 bases at J, with 10 bases in the middle. CDR3: CASSLTQTYEQYV. The CDR3, as DNA: TGTGCCAGCAGCCTTACACAGACCTACGAGCAGTACGTC.

The chain carries TRBV6-5 and TRBJ2-7, with D possibly TRBD1 on 6 matching bases. The V and J ends lost 0 bases and 5 bases respectively, with 11 bases between them. The CDR3 is 14 residues long. Germline CDR1 is MNHEY and CDR2 is SVGAGI. CDR3 DNA sequence: TGTGCCAGCAGTTACTCGTACAGGGCGGACGAGCAGTACTTC. Residues: CASSYSYRADEQYF.

V is TRBV6-5 and J is TRBJ2-3; 9 bases agree with TRBD2. Looked up from germline, CDR1 is MNHEY and CDR2 is SVGAGI. The length of the CDR3 is 15 residues. The trim removed 3 bases at V and 4 bases at J, leaving 5 bases unmatched. The CDR3 region is CASSYLAGVPDTQYF. The CDR3 region has the DNA TGTGCCAGCAGTTATTTAGCGGGAGTCCCAGATACGCAGTATTTT.

The rearrangement uses TRBV2 and TRBJ1-1; possible D gene TRBD1, 6 bases. CDR1 and CDR2 (germline): SNHLY, FYNNEI. V gave up 1 base and J gave up 3 bases, with 9 bases separating them. This CDR3 is 14 amino acids long. The CDR3 DNA is TGTGCCAGCAGTGAAGAAGGGGGGGACACTGAAGCTTTCTTT. Residues: CASSEEGGDTEAFF.

The rearrangement joins TRBV7-9 to TRBJ2-3; TRBD2 matches at 8 bases. The CDR3 contains 16 residues. Germline values: CDR1 SEHNR, CDR2 FQNEAQ (reference sequence). V shed 5 bases, J shed 2 bases, and the junction held 9 bases outside the gene matches. In DNA form, the CDR3 reads TGTGCCAGCAGCCCAATAGCGGGACCCCACACAGATACGCAGTATTTT. Protein sequence: CASSPIAGPHTDTQYF.

CDR3 nucleotide sequence: TGCAGCATAGAAACAGGGGTTGGCACTGAAGCTTTCTTT. Protein product: CSIETGVGTEAFF. The chain uses TRBV29-1 and TRBJ1-1; TRBD1 agrees at 7 bases. The CDR3 length is 13 residues. Per the germline V gene, CDR1 is SQVTM and CDR2 is ANQGSEA. V trimming: 8 bases; J trimming: 4 bases; junction bases outside the gene matches: 10.

The chain is built from TRBV2 and TRBJ2-3, with 11 nucleotides matching TRBD2. V was pared by 8 bases and J by 1 base, with 5 bases of the junction left unmatched. Germline V gene data show CDR1 as SNHLY and CDR2 as FYNNEI. This CDR3 comprises 15 residues. The CDR3, as DNA: TGTGCCAGCTGCGGGACTAGCGGCCGCACAGATACGCAGTATTTT. Encoded protein: CASCGTSGRTDTQYF.